Below are 2 T cell receptor beta chains sequenced from a single sample in a study of cytomegalovirus exposure and HLA in healthy donors. It was with 60 Vbeta and 13 Jbeta primers that the PCR ran. Measured with immunoSEQ multiplex PCR; TCRdb has only the in-frame clones, and not every one. This table has around 110,000 clones, approximately 76% appearing once. Sequenced: PBMCs. These receptors originate from a man between 18 and 29 years old in good health and CMV-seronegative.

The V gene is TRBV7-2, the J gene TRBJ2-1; 8 bases are shared with TRBD2. V shed 2 bases and J 6 bases; nucleotides not matched to a gene: 6. The CDR3 length is 15 residues. CDR1 and CDR2 (germline): SGHTA, FQGNSA. CDR3 region: CASSLKAGVPNEQFF. For the CDR3, the DNA is TGTGCCAGCAGCTTAAAAGCGGGGGTCCCCAATGAGCAGTTCTTC. The whole variable domain, filled in from reference TRBV7-2 and TRBJ2-1, reads GAGVSQSPSNKVTEKGKDVELRCDPISGHTALYWYRQSLGQGLEFLIYFQGNSAPDKSGLPSDRFSAERTGGSVSTLTIQRTQQEDSAVYLCASSLKAGVPNEQFFGPGTRLTVL.

CDR3 sequence reads: CASSSHLPTDTQYF. In DNA form, the CDR3 reads TGTGCCAGCAGTAGTCATTTGCCCACAGATACGCAGTATTTT. The rearrangement uses TRBV9 and TRBJ2-3; D gene uncertain. Germline CDR1 SGDLS, CDR2 YYNGEE. The ends were cut back, 5 bases at V and 2 bases at J, with 12 bases in the middle. The CDR3 loop spans 14 amino acids.